The rows below give T cell receptor beta chains drawn from one sample of a study of blood T cell repertoires in COVID-19. Clones were read by immunoSEQ multiplex PCR, and TCRdb kept only the in-frame ones, dropping some. The sample gives approximately 300,000 clones, roughly nine tenths of which show up once; 3% to 5% is in the top ten. Sequencing was performed on PBMCs or T cells enriched from blood (not recorded which). These receptors came from a woman aged 30 to 39 who had been exposed to COVID-19. CDR3s include the opening cysteine and the closing phenylalanine or tryptophan. A D gene is named only where the DNA matches it firmly. Part of the rows lack a size; the others show once, few, many or a class for expanded clones.

abundance | j_gene | v_gene | d_gene | CDR3aa | CDR3nt
. | TRBJ1-5 | TRBV2 | TRBD1 | CASSTGQGEQPQHF | TGTGCCAGCAGTACAGGACAGGGAGAGCAGCCCCAGCATTTT
. | TRBJ2-5 | TRBV7-9 | TRBD2 | CASSFSPETSGVYETQYF | TGTGCCAGCAGCTTTTCCCCAGAGACTAGCGGGGTTTATGAGACCCAGTACTTC
. | TRBJ2-7 | TRBV24-1 | TRBD1 | CATSDPGTDPYEQYF | TGTGCCACCAGTGACCCCGGGACAGATCCCTACGAGCAGTACTTC
few | TRBJ1-1 | TRBV5-1 | . | CASSLAGQGLTEAFF | TGCGCCAGCAGCTTGGCCGGGCAGGGCCTCACTGAAGCTTTCTTT
. | TRBJ1-5 | TRBV6-1 | . | CASSEGGTLNQPQHF | TGTGCCAGCAGTGAAGGGGGGACACTCAATCAGCCCCAGCATTTT
. | TRBJ2-1 | TRBV11-2 | TRBD2 | CASSLPLAGGLYNEQFF | TGTGCCAGCAGCTTGCCACTAGCGGGGGGACTCTACAATGAGCAGTTCTTC
. | TRBJ1-2 | TRBV6-5 | . | CASSKRWGEYGYTF | TGTGCCAGCAGTAAACGATGGGGGGAGTATGGCTACACCTTC
. | TRBJ1-2 | TRBV7-9 | TRBD1 | CASSSPGQGASFANYGYTF | TGTGCCAGCAGCTCCCCGGGACAGGGGGCGTCTTTCGCTAACTATGGCTACACCTTC
. | TRBJ2-7 | TRBV7-9 | . | CASSFTDRLSYEQYF | TGTGCCAGCAGCTTCACGGACCGACTATCCTACGAGCAGTACTTC
. | TRBJ1-1 | TRBV18 | TRBD1 | CASSPSTGGTTEAFF | TGTGCCAGCTCACCGTCGACAGGGGGTACGACTGAAGCTTTCTTT
. | TRBJ2-3 | TRBV7-9 | . | CASTLATDSATDTQYF | TGTGCCAGCACCCTGGCGACAGATTCAGCCACAGATACGCAGTATTTT
. | TRBJ1-1 | TRBV12-3/TRBV12-4 | TRBD1 | CASSFDRGNEAFF | TGTGCCAGCAGTTTTGACAGGGGAAATGAAGCTTTCTTT
. | TRBJ1-2 | TRBV6-5 | . | CASSPGALYGYTF | TGTGCCAGCAGCCCAGGGGCTTTATATGGCTACACCTTC
. | TRBJ1-2 | TRBV5-1 | . | CASSPGHQNYGYTF | TGCGCCAGCAGCCCGGGACACCAGAACTATGGCTACACCTTC
. | TRBJ1-4 | TRBV5-1 | TRBD1 | CASSEQGTNEKLFF | TGCGCCAGCAGCGAACAGGGGACTAATGAAAAACTGTTTTTT
. | TRBJ1-2 | TRBV19 | . | CASNRQAAGTNYGYTF | TGTGCCAGTAACCGACAGGCCGCGGGTACTAACTATGGCTACACCTTC
. | TRBJ1-5 | TRBV19 | . | CASTKGWGNQPQHF | TGTGCCAGTACCAAGGGGTGGGGCAATCAGCCCCAGCATTTT
. | TRBJ1-6 | TRBV7-2 | . | CASSFAGRDSPLHF | TGTGCCAGCAGCTTTGCAGGGCGTGATTCACCCCTCCACTTT
once | TRBJ1-2 | TRBV12-3/TRBV12-4 | TRBD1 | CASSLDRVNGYTF | TGTGCCAGCAGTCTCGACAGGGTGAATGGCTACACCTTC
. | TRBJ1-1 | TRBV28 | TRBD1 | CASDRGLSEAFF | TGTGCCAGTGACAGGGGGCTTAGTGAAGCTTTCTTT
. | TRBJ2-2 | TRBV4-1 | . | CASSQVSGDGELFF | TGCGCCAGCAGCCAAGTATCCGGGGACGGGGAGCTGTTTTTT
. | TRBJ2-5 | TRBV5-1 | . | CASSLARGPNQETQYF | TGCGCCAGCAGCTTGGCCAGGGGACCCAACCAAGAGACCCAGTACTTC
. | TRBJ2-1 | TRBV9 | . | CASSVGTEPGYNEQFF | TGTGCCAGCAGCGTAGGAACGGAACCGGGTTACAATGAGCAGTTCTTC
. | TRBJ2-7 | TRBV9 | . | CASSVGQVSYEQYF | TGTGCCAGCAGCGTAGGACAGGTCTCCTACGAGCAGTACTTC
. | TRBJ2-1 | TRBV6-5 | . | CASSYGGAYNEQFF | TGTGCCAGCAGTTACGGAGGGGCATACAATGAGCAGTTCTTC
. | TRBJ2-1 | TRBV2 | . | CASSDSTVSSYNEQFF | TGTGCCAGCAGCGACAGTACAGTTAGCTCCTACAATGAGCAGTTCTTC
. | TRBJ2-5 | TRBV15 | . | CATSSGAAYQETQYF | TGTGCCACCAGCAGTGGAGCGGCGTACCAAGAGACCCAGTACTTC
few | TRBJ1-5 | TRBV5-5 | . | CASSLEDINQPQHF | TGTGCCAGCAGCTTGGAGGACATAAATCAGCCCCAGCATTTT
. | TRBJ1-1 | TRBV3-1/TRBV3-2 | TRBD1 | CASSPGGYTEAFF | TGTGCCAGCAGCCCAGGGGGGTACACTGAAGCTTTCTTT
. | TRBJ2-5 | TRBV3-1/TRBV3-2 | TRBD2 | CASSQLSGGETQYF | TGTGCCAGCAGCCAACTAAGCGGGGGGGAGACCCAGTACTTC
. | TRBJ2-7 | TRBV19 | . | CASSLSMDSEQYF | TGTGCCAGTAGCCTATCCATGGACAGCGAGCAGTACTTC
. | TRBJ1-3 | TRBV9 | TRBD1 | CASSGPGQGSGNTIYF | TGTGCCAGCAGCGGACCGGGACAGGGCTCTGGAAACACCATATATTTT
. | TRBJ1-1 | TRBV27 | TRBD1 | CASSYDRGRVNTEAFF | TGTGCCAGCAGTTACGACAGGGGGCGCGTGAACACTGAAGCTTTCTTT
. | TRBJ2-5 | TRBV5-4 | TRBD1 | CASSQGQQETQYF | TGTGCCAGCAGCCAGGGACAGCAAGAGACCCAGTACTTC